These T cell receptor beta chains were read from a single sample in a study of blood T cell repertoires in COVID-19. Profiling relied on immunoSEQ multiplex PCR, and the TCRdb table lists in-frame clones only, not all of them. The sample consists of 15,000 to 20,000 clones, roughly 86% of them appearing once. The sample was peripheral blood. The receptors derive from a man between 65 and 80 years old with acute or convalescent COVID-19. CDR3s include the opening cysteine and the closing phenylalanine or tryptophan. The D gene is left open where the match is weak. Clone size is shown for a subset of rows, as once, few, many or a class of expanded clone.

v_gene	len	j_gene	abundance	d_gene	CDR3nt	CDR3aa
TRBV5-1	14	TRBJ2-5	.	.	TGCGCCAGCAGCTTGTTAGCGGAACAAGAGACCCAGTACTTC	CASSLLAEQETQYF
TRBV3-1/TRBV3-2	14	TRBJ2-1	.	.	TGTGCCAGCACCCAAAGCGAGTTTGGCAATGAGCAGTTCTTC	CASTQSEFGNEQFF
TRBV5-1	12	TRBJ1-2	.	.	TGCGCCAGCAGCTTCAAAAACTATGGCTACACCTTC	CASSFKNYGYTF
TRBV12-2	15	TRBJ2-7	few	.	TGTGCAAGTCGCTTAGACGGGACAGAGAGGGACGAGCAGTACTTC	CASRLDGTERDEQYF
TRBV6-2/TRBV6-3	18	TRBJ2-4	.	TRBD2	TGTGCCAGCAGTTACCCCGGGGGGATAGCGGGAGGGCCGAACATTCAGTACTTC	CASSYPGGIAGGPNIQYF
TRBV21-1	16	TRBJ2-1	.	.	TGTGCCAGCAGCAAAGCTGGGGCAGCCAGATACAATGAGCAGTTCTTC	CASSKAGAARYNEQFF
TRBV9	15	TRBJ1-5	.	.	TGTGCCAGCAGCGTAGACGGGCACGGGGATCAGCCCCAGCATTTT	CASSVDGHGDQPQHF
TRBV7-2	15	TRBJ1-1	.	.	TGTGCCAGCAGCTTAGCCAGGGAACTGGGCACTGAAGCTTTCTTT	CASSLARELGTEAFF
TRBV7-2	15	TRBJ1-6	.	TRBD1	TGTGCCAGCAGCTTAGCCCCAGGGGGTAATTCACCCCTCCACTTT	CASSLAPGGNSPLHF
TRBV5-1	13	TRBJ2-2	once	.	TGCGCCAGCAGCTCGCACGAGGGAAAGGAGCTGTTTTTT	CASSSHEGKELFF
TRBV29-1	14	TRBJ2-1	few	.	TGCAGCAAATCCGCCCGGAGCTCCTACAATGAGCAGTTCTTC	CSKSARSSYNEQFF
TRBV28	15	TRBJ1-3	once	.	TGTGCCAGCAGTTTGACAGCGATGTCTGGAAACACCATATATTTT	CASSLTAMSGNTIYF
TRBV24-1	12	TRBJ1-1	.	.	TGTGCCACCAGTGATTTGGGGGAGAAAGCTTTCTTT	CATSDLGEKAFF
TRBV5-1	16	TRBJ2-4	.	TRBD1	TGCGCCAGCAGCGAGACCGGGACAGGGGCCAAAAACATTCAGTACTTC	CASSETGTGAKNIQYF
TRBV10-3	13	TRBJ1-5	.	.	TGTGCCATCAGTGATTTCGGGGATCAGCCCCAGCATTTT	CAISDFGDQPQHF
TRBV11-3	16	TRBJ1-1	.	.	TGTGCCAGCAGCTCGGCACTACAGGTTAGGAACACTGAAGCTTTCTTT	CASSSALQVRNTEAFF
TRBV19	11	TRBJ1-1	.	.	TGTGCCAGTACAGGGGCTACTGAAGCTTTCTTT	CASTGATEAFF
TRBV5-1	18	TRBJ2-1	.	TRBD2	TGCGCCAGCCAACGGTTAGCGGGAGCGATAAGCCCCTACAATGAGCAGTTCTTC	CASQRLAGAISPYNEQFF
TRBV7-7	14	TRBJ2-5	.	.	TGTGCTAGCAGCTTAGCCGGACAGCAAGAGACCCAGTACTTC	CASSLAGQQETQYF
TRBV9	14	TRBJ1-5	.	TRBD1	TGTGCCAGCAGCGCCCTACAGGGGGATCAGCCCCAGCATTTT	CASSALQGDQPQHF
TRBV5-5	15	TRBJ2-1	.	TRBD2	TGTGCCAGCAGCTCCGGGGATGGGAGGGTCAATGAGCAGTTCTTC	CASSSGDGRVNEQFF
TRBV14	12	TRBJ2-5	.	.	TGTGCCAGCAGCCACGTTGTAGAGACCCAGTACTTC	CASSHVVETQYF
TRBV2	14	TRBJ2-5	.	TRBD1	TGTGCCAGAGGACAGGGGGCGGCCCCAGAGACCCAGTACTTC	CARGQGAAPETQYF
TRBV19	14	TRBJ2-5	.	.	TGTGCCAGTAGTAGGTTAGCGCAACAAGAGACCCAGTACTTC	CASSRLAQQETQYF
TRBV7-2	17	TRBJ2-1	.	TRBD2	TGTGCCAGCAGCCCATTAAGCGGGAGTATCTCCTACAATGAGCAGTTCTTC	CASSPLSGSISYNEQFF
TRBV19	14	TRBJ2-1	.	.	TGTGCCAGTAGGGTAGGACAAGTATACAATGAGCAGTTCTTC	CASRVGQVYNEQFF
TRBV7-9	13	TRBJ1-6	.	TRBD1	TGTGCCAGCAGCTCACAGGGGAATTCACCCCTCCACTTT	CASSSQGNSPLHF
TRBV7-3	17	TRBJ2-2	.	TRBD1	TGTGCCAGCAGCTTAACGGTGGGAGGACAGGGCACCGGGGAGCTGTTTTTT	CASSLTVGGQGTGELFF
TRBV5-1	15	TRBJ2-2	.	TRBD1	TGCGCCAGCAGCTACCGACAGGGCAACACCGGGGAGCTGTTTTTT	CASSYRQGNTGELFF
TRBV27	14	TRBJ2-1	large	.	TGTGCCAGCAGTACCCGAGGGCCCAACAATGAGCAGTTCTTC	CASSTRGPNNEQFF
TRBV6-5	15	TRBJ1-2	few	TRBD1	TGTGCCAGCAGGATCCCCCAGGGGGTGGGCTATGGCTACACCTTC	CASRIPQGVGYGYTF
TRBV6-5	14	TRBJ1-2	few	TRBD1	TGTGCCAGCAGTTACTCACACAGGGGCCATGGCTACACCTTC	CASSYSHRGHGYTF
TRBV6-2/TRBV6-3	13	TRBJ1-1	once	.	TGTGCCAGCAGCCCCTTCAGGACTAATGAAGCTTTCTTT	CASSPFRTNEAFF
TRBV21-1	17	TRBJ2-3	.	.	TGTGCCAGCAGCCATAGTCCTGGGCGAGAAAGCACAGATACGCAGTATTTT	CASSHSPGRESTDTQYF
TRBV5-1	13	TRBJ1-3	once	TRBD1	TGCGCCAGCAGCGTGACAGGGGGTGACACCATATATTTT	CASSVTGGDTIYF
TRBV7-2	15	TRBJ1-3	.	TRBD1	TGTGCCAGCAGCTTGGGGACAGGGAAGGGCAACACCATATATTTT	CASSLGTGKGNTIYF
TRBV14	15	TRBJ2-1	.	.	TGTGCCAGCAGCCACATTAGCGTCTCCTACAATGAGCAGTTCTTC	CASSHISVSYNEQFF
TRBV28	16	TRBJ2-2	.	TRBD2	TGTGCCAGCAGCCATACTAGCGGGAGGGTTCTCGGGGAGCTGTTTTTT	CASSHTSGRVLGELFF
TRBV5-6	17	TRBJ2-7	.	TRBD2	TGTGCCAGCAGCCAAACAGGGATAGTGGGACTAGCGGACGAGCAGTACTTC	CASSQTGIVGLADEQYF
TRBV28	15	TRBJ1-1	.	.	TGTGCCAGCAGTGTACTGGGCGGGGGTGGCACTGAAGCTTTCTTT	CASSVLGGGGTEAFF
TRBV29-1	13	TRBJ1-1	.	.	TGCAGCGTTATCACGGGTGAGGACACTGAAGCTTTCTTT	CSVITGEDTEAFF
TRBV4-3	14	TRBJ2-1	.	.	TGCGCCAGCAGCCCCTCCCCCCAGGGCTATGAGCAGTTCTTC	CASSPSPQGYEQFF
TRBV4-2	14	TRBJ2-5	.	.	TGTGCCAGCAGCCAAGATCTTGCGGAGGAGACCCAGTACTTC	CASSQDLAEETQYF
TRBV28	16	TRBJ1-4	.	TRBD1	TGTGCCAGCAGTCCCCCGGGACAGGCGCTAGGTGAAAAACTGTTTTTT	CASSPPGQALGEKLFF
TRBV4-3	15	TRBJ2-1	.	.	TGCGCCAGCAGCCAGGCGGGATTTATCGACAATGAGCAGTTCTTC	CASSQAGFIDNEQFF
TRBV10-3	14	TRBJ2-1	.	.	TGTGCCATCAGTGAGGAAGCCGAATACAATGAGCAGTTCTTC	CAISEEAEYNEQFF
TRBV2	15	TRBJ1-5	.	TRBD1	TGTGCCAGCAGTGAGGAAGGACAGGGTTTCCAGCCCCAGCATTTT	CASSEEGQGFQPQHF
TRBV7-3	16	TRBJ1-4	.	.	TGTGCCAGCAGCTTAACCGGTGGAGGCGGACTAGAAAAACTGTTTTTT	CASSLTGGGGLEKLFF